A single sample gave rise to the 13 T cell receptor beta chains below, sequenced in a study of beta chain features in type 1 diabetes. TCRB transcripts that were expressed got sequenced, as all of the isolated RNA had been reverse transcribed. Method: immunoSEQ multiplex PCR; TCRdb's copy keeps in-frame clones and lacks some. The table lists roughly 300,000 clones, 13% to 15% of them singletons. No antigen is known for these receptors. Study-wide points: All four CD4+ subsets of Type 1 diabetes patients contained TCRB CDR3s that were moderately but significantly shorter.

The sample comprised naive CD4+ T cells from blood. The receptors originated from a man aged 30 to 45 with type 1 diabetes.

The rearrangement uses TRBV25-1 and TRBJ2-3; D uncertain. Germline lookup yields CDR1 MGHDK and CDR2 SYGVNS. The CDR3 runs to 11 residues. With 10 bases removed from V and 6 bases from J, the gap between germline ends came to 11 bases. The CDR3 reads CATVYFDTQYF. In DNA, the CDR3 is TGTGCCACGGTATATTTTGATACGCAGTATTTT.

This clone was picked up a small number of times. The genes are TRBV5-1 and TRBJ2-2, with no clear D. CDR1 is SGHRS and CDR2 is YFSETQ in the germline V gene. The CDR3 length is 13 residues. V was trimmed by 8 bases and J by 0 bases, leaving 8 bases between them. The CDR3 protein is CASSSANTGELFF. The CDR3 DNA follows: TGCGCCAGTTCGTCAGCGAACACCGGGGAGCTGTTTTTT.

The rearrangement links TRBV30 to TRBJ1-1; the match to TRBD1 covers 7 bases. The CDR3 is made up of 14 amino acids. The V segment lost 0 bases and the J segment 4 bases; nucleotides outside the gene matches: 5. Germline V gene lookup returns CDR1 GTSNPN and CDR2 SVGIG (reference sequence). The chain's CDR3 is CAWSVNTGVTEAFF. CDR3 coding DNA: TGTGCCTGGAGTGTTAACACAGGGGTCACTGAAGCTTTCTTT.

This clone was recorded a few times. The gene calls are TRBV10-3 and TRBJ1-2; the D gene is possibly TRBD1 (6 bases). Trimming took 2 bases from V and 7 from J, leaving 11 bases between them. Germline V gene lookup returns CDR1 ENHRY and CDR2 SYGVKD. The CDR3 has 13 residues. The CDR3 protein is CAISERWTAGYTF. The CDR3 nucleotides read TGTGCCATCAGTGAGAGATGGACAGCTGGCTACACCTTC.

This clone was seen a handful of times. The CDR3 nucleotides read TGTGCCAGCCGGGGACTGAGCAATCAGCCCCAGCATTTT. It translates to CASRGLSNQPQHF. This chain uses TRBV18 with TRBJ1-5, with TRBD1 as a possible D gene (5 bases). The CDR3 loop spans 13 amino acids. Trimming pared 8 bases from V and 1 base from J, leaving 9 bases between. Germline CDR1 KGHSH, CDR2 LQKENI.

This clone turned up a few times. V is TRBV28 and J is TRBJ2-7; possible D gene TRBD1, 6 bases. Germline V gene sequence: CDR1 MDHEN, CDR2 SYDVKM. The CDR3 is 14 residues long. Deletions cut 2 bases from V and 6 bases from J, with 14 bases between. Here the CDR3 reads CASSLGQGTGEQYF. Written as DNA, the CDR3 is TGTGCCAGCAGTTTAGGGCAGGGGACGGGCGAGCAGTACTTC. Full variable domain (outside the CDR3, taken from reference TRBV28 and TRBJ2-7): DVKVTQSSRYLVKRTGEKVFLECVQDMDHENMFWYRQDPGLGLRLIYFSYDVKMKEKGDIPEGYSVSREKKERFSLILESASTNQTSMYLCASSLGQGTGEQYFGPGTRLTVT.

This clone has just a few counts. The chain links TRBV19 to TRBJ2-1; maybe TRBD2 (6 bases). The V gene's germline CDR1 is LNHDA and CDR2 SQIVND (reference sequence). This CDR3 spans 14 amino acids. V dropped 7 bases and J dropped 8 bases, with 18 bases sitting between them. The CDR3 bases are TGTGCCAGTACCCCCCGGGCGGGAATAGATGAGCAGTTCTTC. It specifies CASTPRAGIDEQFF.

This rearrangement joins TRBV15 to TRBJ2-7, with TRBD1 matching over 8 bases. Looked up from germline, CDR1 is LNHNV and CDR2 is YYDKDF (reference sequence). V lost 1 base to trimming and J lost 1 base; unmatched junction nucleotides: 3. The CDR3 covers 15 residues. The CDR3 is CATSRGTGRSYEQYF. DNA for the CDR3: TGTGCCACCAGCAGAGGGACAGGGAGGTCCTACGAGCAGTACTTC. The full variable domain, its missing parts supplied by reference TRBV15 and TRBJ2-7, is DAMVIQNPRYQVTQFGKPVTLSCSQTLNHNVMYWYQQKSSQAPKLLFHYYDKDFNNEADTPDNFQSRRPNTSFCFLDIRSPGLGDTAMYLCATSRGTGRSYEQYFGPGTRLTVT.

The gene calls are TRBV5-1 and TRBJ1-1, with D perhaps matching TRBD1 (6 bases). The V end was cut by 0 bases, the J end by 8 bases, with 8 bases between. This CDR3 contains 12 residues. The germline CDR1 and CDR2 sequences are SGHRS and YFSETQ. The CDR3 nucleotides are TGCGCCAGCAGCTTGGGGACAGTGGAAGCTTTCTTT. Amino acid sequence: CASSLGTVEAFF.

The chain links TRBV30 to TRBJ2-7, with 9 bases matching TRBD2. Trimming took 8 bases from V and 2 from J; bases not matched to a gene: 7. CDR1 and CDR2 from the germline V gene are GTSNPN and SVGIG (reference sequence). The CDR3 length is 13 residues. The CDR3 DNA follows: TGTGCCGCGAATAGCGGGGGACCCTACGAGCAGTACTTC. It specifies CAANSGGPYEQYF.

This clone has more than one count but fewer than ten. J is TRBJ2-2 and V is TRBV9, with D tentatively TRBD1 (5 bases). Germline CDR1 is SGDLS and CDR2 is YYNGEE. V lost 3 bases and J 4 bases, leaving 13 bases between the germline ends. This CDR3 is built from 15 residues. The chain's CDR3 is CASSEDTHSTGELFF. CDR3 DNA: TGTGCCAGCAGCGAGGACACTCACTCCACCGGGGAGCTGTTTTTT.

This clone occurred a few times. The chain joins TRBV7-9 to TRBJ2-7, with 7 bases identical to TRBD2. V shed 0 bases, J shed 6 bases, and the junction held 2 bases outside the gene matches. Germline values: CDR1 SEHNR, CDR2 FQNEAQ (reference sequence). The CDR3 sequence is 13 residues long. This chain's CDR3 is CASSLAGGSEQYF. CDR3 sequence (DNA): TGTGCCAGCAGCTTAGCGGGGGGGAGCGAGCAGTACTTC.

The V call is TRBV29-1, the J call TRBJ1-5; 8 bases are shared with TRBD1. The CDR3 length is 14 residues. V dropped 6 bases and J dropped 2; count of bases not matched to a gene: 6. Germline V lookup: CDR1 SQVTM, CDR2 ANQGSEA. Here the CDR3 reads CSVGVGQGNQPQHF. CDR3 DNA sequence: TGCAGCGTGGGAGTGGGACAGGGCAATCAGCCCCAGCATTTT.